Listed below are T cell receptor beta chains from one sample, sequenced in a study of CD8+CD57+ T cells in acquired aplastic anemia. TCRdb re-analysed the reads in MiXCR, keeping a single row per CDR3 protein. The sample comprises roughly 58,000 distinct CDR3 sequences, roughly 58% of which are singletons, and 2% to 2.5% rests with the top ten. Sequenced material: sorted CD4+, CD8+, or CD8+CD57+ T cells (not recorded which) from PBMCs. These receptors were collected from a human donor in good health, serving as a control. The CDR3 runs from the conserved cysteine through the conserved F or W. A D gene is named only where the DNA matches it firmly. Part of the rows lack a size; the others show once, few, many or a class for expanded clones.

cdr3_nt cdr3_aa v_call clone_size d_call j_call
TGTGCCAGCAGTCCCTTTACGGGGACTAGCACAGATACGCAGTATTTT CASSPFTGTSTDTQYF TRBV28 many . TRBJ2-3
TGTGCCAGCAGTGCGTCGGGAGACTACGAGCAGTACTTC CASSASGDYEQYF TRBV2 once . TRBJ2-7
TGTGCCAGCAGAGGGCGTAAAGAACACTATGGCTACACCTTC CASRGRKEHYGYTF TRBV2 . . TRBJ1-2
TGTGCCAGCAGTGCGCAGGACTATGGCTACACCTTC CASSAQDYGYTF TRBV2 medium-sized . TRBJ1-2
TGTGCCAGCAGTGACCTGGGGACGGGCTATGGCTACACCTTC CASSDLGTGYGYTF TRBV2 . . TRBJ1-2
TGCAGCGTTGCTAGCGGGAGGGCCTACGAGCAGTACTTC CSVASGRAYEQYF TRBV29-1 medium-sized TRBD2 TRBJ2-7
TGTGCCAGCAGCGAAGAAGGAAACACCATATATTTT CASSEEGNTIYF TRBV6-2/TRBV6-3 few . TRBJ1-3
TGTGCCACCAGCACCGCGACAGGGGCAAACGAGCAGTACTTC CATSTATGANEQYF TRBV15 . TRBD1 TRBJ2-7
TGCAGCGTTGAAGGGACAGGGGAGAAGCTTATCTATGGCTACACCTTC CSVEGTGEKLIYGYTF TRBV29-1 . TRBD1 TRBJ1-2
TGTGCCATCAGTGCGACTAGCGGGAGGACCGGCGAGCAGTACTTC CAISATSGRTGEQYF TRBV10-3 medium-sized TRBD2 TRBJ2-7
TGTGCCAGCAGCCCCCCGGGAGTCGAGCAGTACTTC CASSPPGVEQYF TRBV14 once . TRBJ2-7
TGTGCCAGCAGCCTTAACCGCGGCACCTCCTACAATGAGCAGTTCTTC CASSLNRGTSYNEQFF TRBV7-9 many . TRBJ2-1
TGCAGTGCTAGATTCCCAGGGCAGGGGGTTCTAATGGGTGAGCAGTTCTTC CSARFPGQGVLMGEQFF TRBV20-1 . TRBD1 TRBJ2-1
TGTGCCACCAGCAGAGAACAGGGGGGAGGATCTCAGCCCCAGCATTTT CATSREQGGGSQPQHF TRBV15 . TRBD1 TRBJ1-5
TGTGCCAGCAGCTTTACTCCCTCCAACTACAATGAGCAGTTCTTC CASSFTPSNYNEQFF TRBV7-3 many . TRBJ2-1
TGTGCCAGCTCACCCTTCGGACAGGGGAGCACAGATACGCAGTATTTT CASSPFGQGSTDTQYF TRBV18 many TRBD1 TRBJ2-3
TGCAGCGTTGTGTCCAGGGGGCGGACCACCTACGAGCAGTACTTC CSVVSRGRTTYEQYF TRBV29-1 . TRBD1 TRBJ2-7